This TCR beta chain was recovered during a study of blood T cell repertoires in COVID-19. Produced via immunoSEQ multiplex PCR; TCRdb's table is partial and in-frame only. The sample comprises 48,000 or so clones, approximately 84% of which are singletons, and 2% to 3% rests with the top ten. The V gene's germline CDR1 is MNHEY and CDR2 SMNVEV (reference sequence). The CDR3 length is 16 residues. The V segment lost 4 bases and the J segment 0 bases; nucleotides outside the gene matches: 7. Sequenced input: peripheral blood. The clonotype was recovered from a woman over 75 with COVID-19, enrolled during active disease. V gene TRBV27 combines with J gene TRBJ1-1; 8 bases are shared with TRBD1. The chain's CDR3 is CASSSGQGVMNTEAFF. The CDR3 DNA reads TGTGCCAGCAGTTCCGGACAGGGAGTGATGAACACTGAAGCTTTCTTT.